These 28 T cell receptor beta chains came from one sample sequenced in a study of T cell changes during pregnancy in multiple sclerosis. Method: immunoSEQ multiplex PCR; TCRdb's copy keeps in-frame clones and lacks some. Among around 130,000 clones listed, roughly 97% were seen once. The sample consisted of peripheral blood, taken after pregnancy. The receptors stem from a female donor with multiple sclerosis, enrolled in a pregnancy study.

The chain recombines TRBV6-4 with TRBJ1-2, with D maybe TRBD1 (6 bases). The germline V and J ends were trimmed by 7 bases and 4 bases, with 22 bases remaining between them. Germline V lookup: CDR1 MRHNA, CDR2 SNTAGT. The CDR3 is made up of 16 amino acids. The CDR3 loop is CASTPDRAGDPYGYTF. In DNA, the CDR3 is TGTGCCAGCACCCCTGATAGGGCAGGGGACCCCTATGGCTACACCTTC.

Here the CDR3 reads CASTVETGGYEQYF. CDR3 coding DNA: TGTGCCAGCACCGTAGAGACAGGGGGCTACGAGCAGTACTTC. The rearrangement links TRBV28 to TRBJ2-7, with 9 bases identical to TRBD1. The CDR3 spans 14 residues. The germline CDR1 and CDR2 sequences are MDHEN and SYDVKM. V shed 7 bases, J shed 3 bases, and the junction held 7 bases outside the gene matches.

The chain carries TRBV6-1 and TRBJ1-1; TRBD1 agrees at 7 bases. Germline CDR1 and CDR2: MNHNS and SASEGT. The CDR3 spans 14 residues. V lost 5 bases, J lost 4 bases, and 7 bases stayed unmatched. The CDR3 sequence: CASSPGQVSTEAFF. CDR3 nucleotide sequence: TGTGCCAGCAGTCCCGGACAGGTCAGCACTGAAGCTTTCTTT.

This clone was recorded once. This chain joins TRBV30 and TRBJ2-1; 13 bases align to TRBD2. This CDR3 contains 15 residues. The germline CDR1 and CDR2 sequences are GTSNPN and SVGIG (reference sequence). J was trimmed by 9 bases and V by 5 bases; bases with no gene match: 10. Here the CDR3 DNA reads TGTGCCTGGTCCGGGACTAGCGGGATGGCGACTGAGCAGTTCTTC. As protein: CAWSGTSGMATEQFF.

This chain connects TRBV6-5 to TRBJ2-5; 7 nucleotides align to TRBD2. This CDR3 is 16 amino acids long. The junction had 10 bases not matched to a gene; V was cut back by 0 bases and J by 6 bases. CDR1 is MNHEY, CDR2 SVGAGI, per germline. The CDR3 spells CASSYSGAVGGKTQYF. The CDR3 DNA reads as TGTGCCAGCAGTTACTCGGGTGCTGTGGGGGGGAAGACCCAGTACTTC.

The rearrangement uses TRBV4-1 and TRBJ1-2, with D possibly being TRBD1 (5 bases). V was clipped by 1 base and J by 8 bases, with 14 bases between them. The germline V gene encodes CDR1 MGHRA and CDR2 YSYEKL. The CDR3 spans 14 residues. The DNA of the CDR3 is TGCGCCAGCAGCCAAGGTGTACAGGTGGGGGGCTACACCTTC. Translating it yields CASSQGVQVGGYTF.

The chain combines TRBV7-9 with TRBJ2-3; possibly TRBD2 for D (5 bases). Germline V gives CDR1 SEHNR, CDR2 FQNEAQ (reference sequence). The length of the CDR3 is 16 residues. Trimming took off 6 bases at V and 2 bases at J, with 18 bases between the two ends. CDR3 DNA: TGTGCCAGCAGACCCGACGGACTTCCTCCCACAGATACGCAGTATTTT. This translates into CASRPDGLPPTDTQYF.

This clone has a single count. This chain uses TRBV29-1 with TRBJ2-5; D is perhaps TRBD1 (6 bases). Trimming cost V 5 bases and J 5 bases, with 15 bases left between them. The CDR3 is made up of 13 amino acids. Per germline, CDR1 SQVTM and CDR2 ANQGSEA. CDR3 nucleotide sequence: TGCAGCGTTCTAAGGGGGATAAGGGAGACCCAGTACTTC. This sequence encodes CSVLRGIRETQYF.

The chain joins TRBV9 to TRBJ2-5; 7 bases are shared with TRBD2. From germline, CDR1 is SGDLS and CDR2 YYNGEE. There are 15 residues in the CDR3. V gave up 0 bases and J gave up 1 base; unmatched junction bases: 3. The CDR3 reads CASSVGEGTQETQYF. The DNA of the CDR3 is TGTGCCAGCAGCGTAGGGGAGGGGACCCAAGAGACCCAGTACTTC.

The V gene is TRBV7-9, the J gene TRBJ2-7; no clear D. The V gene's germline CDR1 is SEHNR and CDR2 FQNEAQ (reference sequence). The CDR3 extends over 13 amino acids. The V end was cut by 1 base, the J end by 7 bases, with 11 bases between. The CDR3 sequence: CASSLGAPREQYF. DNA of the CDR3: TGTGCCAGCAGCTTAGGAGCCCCGAGGGAGCAGTACTTC.

The genes are TRBV6-5 and TRBJ2-5, with D uncertain. Germline V lookup: CDR1 MNHEY, CDR2 SVGAGI. Trimming took off 5 bases at V and 5 bases at J, with 6 bases between the two ends. This CDR3 has 11 amino acids. The CDR3 DNA sequence: TGTGCCAGCAGTCAGTCGGAGACCCAGTACTTC. This encodes CASSQSETQYF.

The V gene is TRBV6-5, the J gene TRBJ2-3; tentatively, D is TRBD1 (5 bases). Germline values: CDR1 MNHEY, CDR2 SVGAGI. There are 13 residues in the CDR3. V gave up 4 bases and J gave up 8 bases, with 13 bases separating them. This chain's CDR3 is CASSSQVRATQYF. The CDR3 DNA sequence: TGTGCCAGCAGTTCCCAGGTCAGGGCTACGCAGTATTTT.

V and J are TRBV18 and TRBJ2-7; TRBD1 agrees at 8 bases. Germline loops: CDR1 KGHSH, CDR2 LQKENI. CDR3 length: 15 amino acids. Unmatched junction bases numbered 9, after V lost 5 bases and J lost 3 bases. CDR3 bases: TGTGCCAGCTCATCAATGACAGGGGTGAACTACGAGCAGTACTTC. Amino acids: CASSSMTGVNYEQYF.

The V call is TRBV9, the J call TRBJ2-1; the D gene is possibly TRBD2 (6 bases). This CDR3 is 14 amino acids long. The V gene lost 2 bases and the J gene lost 2 bases, with 8 bases spanning the gap. Germline V gives CDR1 SGDLS, CDR2 YYNGEE. CDR3 bases: TGTGCCAGCAGCGTCCGACTAGCCTACAATGAGCAGTTCTTC. Its translation: CASSVRLAYNEQFF.

The chain couples TRBV25-1 to TRBJ2-1; D call uncertain. The CDR3 has 16 amino acids. Germline V lookup: CDR1 MGHDK, CDR2 SYGVNS. V was trimmed by 5 bases and J by 7 bases, leaving 21 bases between them. CDR3 amino acids: CASSPPDFSFKNEQFF. CDR3 nucleotide sequence: TGTGCCAGCAGTCCTCCCGACTTCTCATTTAAGAATGAGCAGTTCTTC.

The genes are TRBV19 and TRBJ2-2; 12 bases match TRBD2. This CDR3 contains 17 residues. Germline lookup yields CDR1 LNHDA and CDR2 SQIVND (reference sequence). V gave up 3 bases and J gave up 4 bases; unmatched junction bases: 6. In DNA form, the CDR3 reads TGTGCCAGTAGTATCCGGCTAGCGGGAGGGGCCACCGGGGAGCTGTTTTTT. It translates to CASSIRLAGGATGELFF.

The chain combines TRBV7-9 with TRBJ2-7; TRBD2 matches 12 bases. CDR1 and CDR2 (germline): SEHNR, FQNEAQ (reference sequence). CDR3 length: 17 amino acids. J gave up 3 bases and V 5 bases, and 11 bases lay outside the gene matches. In DNA, the CDR3 is TGTGCCAGCAGCCTCCCCCTCTCGACTAGCGGGAGCTACGAGCAGTACTTC. This sequence encodes CASSLPLSTSGSYEQYF.

This chain joins TRBV9 and TRBJ2-2, with 8 bases aligning to TRBD2. CDR1 and CDR2 from the germline V gene are SGDLS and YYNGEE. With V trimmed by 2 bases and J by 5 bases, 2 bases remained unmatched. CDR3 length: 14 residues. The CDR3 coding sequence is TGTGCCAGCAGCGTCGGGGGGGCGACCGGGGAGCTGTTTTTT. This translates into CASSVGGATGELFF.

The chain carries TRBV5-4 and TRBJ2-7; TRBD1 matches at 8 bases. The CDR3 extends over 13 amino acids. Germline CDR1 reads SGHNT; CDR2 reads YYREEE (reference sequence). V lost 4 bases to trimming and J lost 3 bases; unmatched junction nucleotides: 3. CDR3: CASSNTGGYEQYF. The DNA for the CDR3 is TGTGCCAGCAGCAATACAGGGGGCTACGAGCAGTACTTC.

The chain recombines TRBV18 with TRBJ2-1, with 10 bases that match TRBD2. Per the germline V gene, CDR1 is KGHSH and CDR2 is LQKENI. CDR3 length: 15 residues. V shed 7 bases and J 1 base; nucleotides not matched to a gene: 4. This CDR3 reads CASFRSGGSYNEQFF. The CDR3 bases are TGTGCCAGCTTTCGTAGCGGGGGGTCCTACAATGAGCAGTTCTTC.

The rearrangement uses TRBV5-6 and TRBJ2-5; 10 nucleotides align to TRBD1. With V trimmed by 5 bases and J by 3 bases, 4 bases remained unmatched. The germline V gene encodes CDR1 SGHDT and CDR2 YYEEEE. This CDR3 has 14 amino acids. The CDR3 region is CASSGGTGEETQYF. The CDR3 coding sequence is TGTGCCAGCAGTGGAGGGACAGGGGAAGAGACCCAGTACTTC.

The chain is built from TRBV11-3 and TRBJ2-5; D uncertain. Germline CDR1 is SGHNT and CDR2 is YENEEA. CDR3 length: 13 residues. V dropped 1 base and J dropped 5 bases, with 8 bases sitting between them. In DNA form, the CDR3 reads TGTGCCAGCAGCTTAGGCAGGTGGGAGACCCAGTACTTC. Its translation: CASSLGRWETQYF.

The rearrangement uses TRBV28 and TRBJ2-1; TRBD2 aligns across 8 bases. Germline-derived CDR1 and CDR2 are MDHEN and SYDVKM. The CDR3 is made up of 15 amino acids. Unmatched junction bases numbered 9, after V lost 4 bases and J lost 7 bases. CDR3 DNA: TGTGCCAGCAGTTCCGGGACTAGGAAGGATAATGAGCAGTTCTTC. Protein product: CASSSGTRKDNEQFF.

The chain links TRBV19 to TRBJ1-1; tentative D call: TRBD1 (6 bases). Germline V gene lookup returns CDR1 LNHDA and CDR2 SQIVND (reference sequence). This CDR3 spans 13 amino acids. Trimming left V 4 bases short and J 2 bases short, with 8 bases between. The CDR3 protein is CASSTGVNTEAFF. DNA of the CDR3: TGTGCCAGTAGTACAGGGGTAAACACTGAAGCTTTCTTT.

This rearrangement joins TRBV10-3 to TRBJ1-1; weak D call: TRBD1 (5 bases). V lost 8 bases, J lost 7 bases, and 20 bases lay in between. Germline values: CDR1 ENHRY, CDR2 SYGVKD. This CDR3 is built from 14 residues. DNA for the CDR3: TGTGCCATCGGGGCGGTGGGGGGGTTGATTGAAGCTTTCTTT. Protein sequence: CAIGAVGGLIEAFF.

CDR3 sequence reads: CASSHTSGRGKTQYF. CDR3 sequence (DNA): TGCGCCAGCAGCCATACTAGCGGGAGAGGGAAGACCCAGTACTTC. The rearrangement uses TRBV4-1 and TRBJ2-5, with TRBD2 identical over 11 bases. After removal of 3 bases from V and 6 bases from J, the junction contained 6 bases not matched to a gene. Germline V gene sequence: CDR1 MGHRA, CDR2 YSYEKL. The CDR3 is 15 amino acids.

The rearrangement links TRBV5-1 to TRBJ2-2; D is perhaps TRBD1 (6 bases). Trimming pared 3 bases from V and 5 bases from J, leaving 8 bases between. Germline V CDR1 and CDR2: SGHRS, YFSETQ. This CDR3 is 13 amino acids long. CDR3 sequence (DNA): TGCGCCAGCAGCTACAGGGTGACCGGGGAGCTGTTTTTT. This gives the protein CASSYRVTGELFF. Full variable domain (outside the CDR3, taken from reference TRBV5-1 and TRBJ2-2): KAGVTQTPRYLIKTRGQQVTLSCSPISGHRSVSWYQQTPGQGLQFLFEYFSETQRNKGNFPGRFSGRQFSNSRSEMNVSTLELGDSALYLCASSYRVTGELFFGEGSRLTVL.

V is TRBV5-1 and J is TRBJ2-2, with D tentatively TRBD1 (6 bases). This CDR3 has 15 amino acids. V lost 1 base to trimming and J lost 0 bases, with 7 bases between them. Germline V gene lookup returns CDR1 SGHRS and CDR2 YFSETQ. The CDR3, as DNA: TGCGCCAGCAGCTTGAGGGGGTCGAACACCGGGGAGCTGTTTTTT. Protein: CASSLRGSNTGELFF.